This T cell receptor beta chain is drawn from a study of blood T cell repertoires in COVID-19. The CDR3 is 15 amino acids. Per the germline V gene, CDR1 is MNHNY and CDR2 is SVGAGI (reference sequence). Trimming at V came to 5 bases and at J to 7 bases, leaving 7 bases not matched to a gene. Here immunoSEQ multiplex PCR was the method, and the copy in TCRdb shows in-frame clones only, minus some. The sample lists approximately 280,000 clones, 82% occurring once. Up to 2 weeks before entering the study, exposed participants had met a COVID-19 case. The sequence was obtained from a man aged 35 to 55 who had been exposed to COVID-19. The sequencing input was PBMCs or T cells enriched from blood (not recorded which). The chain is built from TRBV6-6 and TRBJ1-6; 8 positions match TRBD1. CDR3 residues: CASSDPPGGNSPLHF. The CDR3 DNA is TGTGCCAGCAGTGACCCACCAGGGGGCAATTCACCCCTCCACTTT.